This T cell receptor (beta chain) was sequenced in a study of T cells in localized non-small cell lung cancer. The CDR3 is 16 residues long. The germline gives CDR1 MDHEN, CDR2 SYDVKM. V was cut by 4 bases and J by 4 bases, with 17 bases left in between. Measured with immunoSEQ multiplex PCR; TCRdb has only the in-frame clones, and not every one. The sample contains tens of thousands of clones, around four fifths of which appear only once. This specimen was peripheral blood, taken before any cancer treatment. This receptor was taken from a female donor older than 55 with stage II squamous cell lung carcinoma. The gene calls are TRBV28 and TRBJ1-3; D is perhaps TRBD1 (6 bases). This chain's CDR3 is CASSWGARGAGNTIYF. The CDR3 region has the DNA TGTGCCAGCAGTTGGGGAGCCCGGGGGGCCGGAAACACCATATATTTT.